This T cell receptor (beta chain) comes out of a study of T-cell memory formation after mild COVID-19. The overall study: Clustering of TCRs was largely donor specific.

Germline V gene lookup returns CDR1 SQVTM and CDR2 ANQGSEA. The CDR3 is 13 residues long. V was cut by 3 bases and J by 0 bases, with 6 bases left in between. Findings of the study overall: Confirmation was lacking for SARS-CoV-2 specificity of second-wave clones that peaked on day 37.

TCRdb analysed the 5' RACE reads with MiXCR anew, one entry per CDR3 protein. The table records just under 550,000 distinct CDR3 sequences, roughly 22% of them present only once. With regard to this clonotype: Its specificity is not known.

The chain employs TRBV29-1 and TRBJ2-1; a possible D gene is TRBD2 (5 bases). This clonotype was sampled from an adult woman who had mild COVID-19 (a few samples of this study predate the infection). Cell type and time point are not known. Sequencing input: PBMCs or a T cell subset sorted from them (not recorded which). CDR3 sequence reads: CSVDLASYNEQFF. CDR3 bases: TGCAGCGTTGACCTAGCCTCCTACAATGAGCAGTTCTTC.